This entry is about one T cell receptor beta chain. Antigen: not known. The sample belongs to a study of blood T cells in healthy people across ages. Regarding the study as a whole: More naive CD4+ cells and higher diversity marked long-lived donors relative to aged donors.

Combining a sample-barcoded 5' primer with a J-beta primer mix, a second PCR ran for roughly 7 to 11 cycles. TCRdb recomputed calls from the 5' RACE reads with MiXCR, one row per CDR3 protein. The sample holds 650,000 to 1,000,000 distinct CDR3 sequences, 35% to 40% seen once. Ranging in age from about 6 to 90, the donors were healthy Caucasian individuals from Russia. V lost 0 bases and J lost 4; bases outside the gene matches: 5. The CDR3 extends over 16 amino acids. In germline, CDR1 is MNHNY, CDR2 SVGAGI (reference sequence). The material sequenced was blood. This chain connects TRBV6-6 to TRBJ1-5; TRBD1 agrees at 8 bases. This TCR came from a man younger than 35 in good health. This chain's CDR3 is CASSYSTGGRNQPQHF. The CDR3 coding sequence is TGTGCCAGCAGTTACTCCACAGGGGGGCGAAATCAGCCCCAGCATTTT.